This entry lists 31 T cell receptor beta chains sequenced from one sample in a study of identical twins (dated by TCRdb to the mid-2010s). Library generation was performed with 5' RACE. The data were produced on an Illumina HiSeq 2000. TCRdb reran the public reads through fastp at Q25 and MiXCR, keeping productive beta chains. Entries are consolidated by CDR3 protein sequence, retaining the most common genes and DNA. For this sample there are approximately 600,000 distinct CDR3 sequences; just over 7% appear just once. The ten largest account for 1.6% of the sample. The sample was also reused in another study, on yellow fever vaccine responses in identical twins.

Sequenced sample: PBMCs. Receptor source: a woman under 30 in good health.

The chain employs TRBV5-1 and TRBJ2-7; D tentatively fits TRBD1 or TRBD2 (5 bases each). Germline lookup yields CDR1 SGHRS and CDR2 YFSETQ. Trimming removed 5 bases at V and 0 bases at J, with 12 bases between. This CDR3 is 14 amino acids long. CDR3: CASRWDPSSYEQYF. The DNA of the CDR3 is TGCGCCAGCAGGTGGGACCCCAGCTCCTACGAGCAGTACTTC.

This clonotype was counted at least ten times. The rearrangement links TRBV12-3 or TRBV12-4 to TRBJ2-1; TRBD2 matches 15 bases. The CDR3 is 20 amino acids. Trimming removed 5 bases from V and 0 bases from J; junction bases left unmatched: 11. The CDR3 coding sequence is TGTGCCAGCAGTACCGGGGGGGGACTAGCGGGGGGTAGCTCCTACAATGAGCAGTTCTTC. This sequence encodes CASSTGGGLAGGSSYNEQFF.

This clonotype turned up a few times. CDR3 DNA sequence: TGTGCCAGCATCTCCGGGACAGTCGTTCCCCGGAGCAATCAGCCCCAGCATTTT. This codes for CASISGTVVPRSNQPQHF. This chain links TRBV6-1 with TRBJ1-5, with TRBD1 identical over 7 bases. This CDR3 is built from 18 residues. CDR1 is MNHNS, CDR2 SASEGT, per germline. V was clipped by 7 bases and J by 1 base; unmatched bases: 16.

This clonotype was seen only a few times. The chain carries TRBV20-1 and TRBJ1-1, with D uncertain. Germline loops: CDR1 DFQATT, CDR2 SNEGSKA (reference sequence). V lost 0 bases and J 8 bases, leaving 7 bases between the germline ends. The CDR3 is 11 residues long. The CDR3 here is CSARDIREAFF. The CDR3 DNA sequence: TGCAGTGCTAGAGATATACGCGAAGCTTTCTTT.

This clonotype was recorded a few times. V usage is TRBV28 and J usage is TRBJ2-4; no definite D call. V dropped 3 bases and J dropped 6 bases, with 21 bases sitting between them. The germline CDR1 and CDR2 sequences are MDHEN and SYDVKM. This CDR3 has 17 residues. The CDR3 is CASSFLRDGARVNIQYF. The CDR3 DNA sequence: TGTGCCAGCAGTTTCCTCCGCGACGGAGCTAGGGTAAACATTCAGTACTTC.

This clonotype was counted ten times or more. This chain links TRBV12-3 or TRBV12-4 with TRBJ2-3; TRBD2 matches at 9 bases. This CDR3 contains 15 residues. With 11 bases clipped from V and 2 bases from J, the junction kept 11 bases outside the gene matches. The CDR3 loop is CASNVAGAVTDTQYF. DNA of the CDR3: TGTGCCTCGAACGTAGCGGGAGCTGTCACAGATACGCAGTATTTT.

This clonotype occurred a few times. The chain carries TRBV5-1 and TRBJ2-7, with a weak D call TRBD1 (5 bases). Trimming left V 3 bases short and J 1 base short, with 8 bases between. Germline V gene sequence: CDR1 SGHRS, CDR2 YFSETQ. This CDR3 region has 13 residues. CDR3 coding DNA: TGCGCCAGCAGCTCCCGACAGTCCTACGAGCAGTACTTC. Translated: CASSSRQSYEQYF.

The chain combines TRBV14 with TRBJ1-6; no clear D gene. Trimming stripped 4 bases from V and 7 bases from J, with 14 bases between. The V gene's germline CDR1 is SGHDN and CDR2 FVKESK. The CDR3 extends over 15 amino acids. The CDR3 nucleotides are TGTGCCAGCAGCCTTCAGGTCGTCGGGAATTCACCCCTCCACTTT. It codes for CASSLQVVGNSPLHF.

This clonotype was detected only a few times. V and J are TRBV24-1 and TRBJ2-5; 9 bases fit TRBD2. The CDR3 contains 15 residues. J lost 5 bases, V lost 9 bases, and 12 bases had no gene match. CDR1 is KGHDR and CDR2 is SFDVKD in the germline V gene. CDR3 sequence: CATAGEAGGPETQYF. Written as DNA, the CDR3 is TGTGCCACCGCCGGGGAAGCGGGGGGCCCGGAGACCCAGTACTTC.

This clonotype was detected only a few times. This rearrangement joins TRBV7-6 to TRBJ2-1; 9 bases match TRBD1. The CDR3 runs to 16 residues. V lost 8 bases and J lost 7; bases outside the gene matches: 15. Germline CDR1 is SGHVS and CDR2 is FNYEAQ. CDR3 amino acids: CASGLVMGQGNNEQFF. The DNA for the CDR3 is TGTGCCAGCGGTTTGGTTATGGGACAGGGAAATAATGAGCAGTTCTTC.

This clonotype was observed at least ten times. This rearrangement joins TRBV18 to TRBJ2-5; D is uncertain. Trimming stripped 9 bases from V and 4 bases from J, with 12 bases between. This CDR3 is 12 amino acids long. CDR1 is KGHSH, CDR2 LQKENI, per germline. CDR3 protein: CASSPLGETQYF. The DNA of the CDR3 is TGTGCCAGTAGTCCCCTAGGAGAGACCCAGTACTTC. The entire variable domain, with the rest obtained from reference TRBV18 and TRBJ2-5, is as follows: NAGVMQNPRHLVRRRGQEARLRCSPMKGHSHVYWYRQLPEEGLKFMVYLQKENIIDESGMPKERFSAEFPKEGPSILRIQQVVRGDSAAYFCASSPLGETQYFGPGTRLLVL.

This clonotype was recorded a few times. The chain employs TRBV7-2 and TRBJ2-7; D may be TRBD1 or TRBD2 (6 bases each). This CDR3 comprises 16 residues. The V end was cut by 5 bases, the J end by 1 base, with 18 bases between. CDR1 SGHTA and CDR2 FQGNSA come from the germline V gene. For the CDR3, the DNA is TGTGCCAGCAGCGCAGGACAGTTCGGAGGGTCCTACGAGCAGTACTTC. As protein: CASSAGQFGGSYEQYF.

The rearrangement joins TRBV28 to TRBJ2-1, with 7 bases matching TRBD1. Per the germline V gene, CDR1 is MDHEN and CDR2 is SYDVKM. Trimming at V came to 3 bases and at J to 7 bases, leaving 3 bases not matched to a gene. The CDR3 has 13 amino acids. The CDR3, as DNA: TGTGCCAGCAGTTTGACAGGGCAAAATGAGCAGTTCTTC. Protein product: CASSLTGQNEQFF.

The chain uses TRBV12-3 or TRBV12-4 and TRBJ2-7, with a tentative D call TRBD1 (6 bases). The CDR3 totals 14 residues. The V end lost 7 bases, the J end lost 4 bases, and 17 bases lay between the germline ends. This CDR3 reads CASKQTGSLYEQYF. In DNA form, the CDR3 reads TGTGCCAGCAAGCAGACAGGCTCCCTTTACGAGCAGTACTTC.

The chain is built from TRBV28 and TRBJ2-7, with D perhaps matching TRBD2 (6 bases). The CDR3 spans 15 residues. The V end lost 4 bases, the J end lost 2 bases, and 15 bases lay between the germline ends. From germline, CDR1 is MDHEN and CDR2 SYDVKM. The CDR3: CASSSGDRSTYEQYF. The CDR3 nucleotides are TGTGCCAGCAGTTCGGGGGACCGGAGCACCTACGAGCAGTACTTC.

The gene calls are TRBV18 and TRBJ2-1, with TRBD1 as a possible D gene (6 bases). Germline-derived CDR1 and CDR2 are KGHSH and LQKENI. The CDR3 is made up of 15 amino acids. V lost 0 bases, J lost 4 bases, and 10 bases lay in between. DNA of the CDR3: TGTGCCAGCTCACCACCGACAGGATATTACAATGAGCAGTTCTTC. Its protein is CASSPPTGYYNEQFF.

This clonotype was seen ten or more times. The chain uses TRBV28 and TRBJ2-1, with 10 bases fitting TRBD2. This CDR3 contains 16 residues. In germline, CDR1 is MDHEN, CDR2 SYDVKM. Germline trimming cut 6 bases from V and 9 bases from J; bases unmatched to any gene: 14. The CDR3, as DNA: TGTGCCAGCAGACCTACTCTCGGGACTAGCGCCACTGAGCAGTTCTTC. This encodes CASRPTLGTSATEQFF.

The rearrangement links TRBV20-1 to TRBJ2-1; possible D gene TRBD2, 6 bases. V dropped 4 bases and J dropped 6 bases, with 13 bases sitting between them. Germline CDR1 DFQATT, CDR2 SNEGSKA (reference sequence). The CDR3 is made up of 13 amino acids. CDR3 in DNA: TGCAGTGCTATACCCGGGACTCTCAATGAGCAGTTCTTC. Encoded protein: CSAIPGTLNEQFF.

The DNA of the CDR3 is TGCAGCTCGAAGGGGCAGGGGGCACGAGAGACCCAGTACTTC. Protein product: CSSKGQGARETQYF. This rearrangement joins TRBV29-1 to TRBJ2-5; 8 positions agree with TRBD1. Germline-derived CDR1 and CDR2 are SQVTM and ANQGSEA. Trimming took 8 bases from V and 4 from J; bases not matched to a gene: 12. This CDR3 has 14 residues.

Details on this clonotype: One base away lies a much larger clone, so this may be a sequencing read error. This chain uses TRBV20-1 with TRBJ2-2, with a weak D call TRBD2 (6 bases). Trimming stripped 5 bases from V and 7 bases from J, with 14 bases between. Germline V gene lookup returns CDR1 DFQATT and CDR2 SNEGSKA (reference sequence). The CDR3 runs 13 residues. The CDR3 DNA reads as TGCAGTGCTCGATCTAGCGACATCGGGGAGCTGTTTTTT. Protein product: CSARSSDIGELFF.

This clonotype was seen ten or more times. The chain uses TRBV12-3 or TRBV12-4 and TRBJ2-7, with 9 bases identical to TRBD2. V gave up 5 bases and J gave up 4 bases; unmatched junction bases: 6. The CDR3 consists of 14 residues. Written as DNA, the CDR3 is TGTGCCAGCAGTGATAGCGGGAGTTCGTACGAGCAGTACTTC. It yields the protein CASSDSGSSYEQYF.

This clonotype was counted between two and nine times. The chain couples TRBV6-1 to TRBJ2-7; a possible D gene is TRBD2 (5 bases). This CDR3 is built from 12 residues. V was trimmed by 3 bases and J by 4 bases, leaving 7 bases between them. The germline V gene encodes CDR1 MNHNS and CDR2 SASEGT. The CDR3 coding sequence is TGTGCCAGCAGTGAGAGAGGGTACGAGCAGTACTTC. Amino acids: CASSERGYEQYF.

The rearrangement uses TRBV4-1 and TRBJ2-5; D perhaps matches TRBD1 (5 bases). The CDR3 extends over 15 amino acids. The germline CDR1 and CDR2 sequences are MGHRA and YSYEKL. Trimming cost V 4 bases and J 1 base, with 13 bases left between them. CDR3 sequence: CASSRAKGFQETQYF. In nucleotides, the CDR3 is TGCGCCAGCAGCCGGGCTAAGGGGTTCCAAGAGACCCAGTACTTC.

The chain is built from TRBV4-2 and TRBJ2-3; TRBD2 aligns across 10 bases. The V segment lost 1 base and the J segment 4 bases; nucleotides outside the gene matches: 8. From germline, CDR1 is LGHNA and CDR2 YNFKEQ. The CDR3 loop spans 17 amino acids. CDR3 in DNA: TGTGCCAGCAGCCAAGTGGCAAGCGGGAGGGCGGCAGATACGCAGTATTTT. Protein: CASSQVASGRAADTQYF.

At least ten counts were recorded for this clonotype. This chain uses TRBV10-3 with TRBJ1-1; D unclear. CDR1 is ENHRY, CDR2 SYGVKD, per germline. V gave up 0 bases and J gave up 5 bases, with 13 bases separating them. CDR3 length equals 15 residues. DNA of the CDR3: TGTGCCATCAGTGAGTCCCCCTCGGGGAGTACTGAAGCTTTCTTT. It translates to CAISESPSGSTEAFF.

This clonotype came up a few times. The chain combines TRBV10-3 with TRBJ2-1; 7 bases match TRBD1. The length of the CDR3 is 16 residues. CDR1 is ENHRY, CDR2 SYGVKD, per germline. Trimming removed 4 bases from V and 3 bases from J; junction bases left unmatched: 9. This CDR3 reads CAISGTGTENYNEQFF. As DNA, the CDR3 is TGTGCCATCAGTGGTACCGGGACAGAAAACTACAATGAGCAGTTCTTC.

This clonotype was picked up a small number of times. The chain uses TRBV7-2 and TRBJ2-4; D is unresolved. The CDR3 contains 15 residues. Germline V gene data show CDR1 as SGHTA and CDR2 as FQGNSA. Trimming left V 5 bases short and J 1 base short, with 12 bases between. The CDR3 loop is CASSAVVGAKNIQYF. In DNA, the CDR3 is TGTGCCAGCAGCGCGGTCGTGGGTGCCAAAAACATTCAGTACTTC.

The table lists this clonotype with a few counts. The rearrangement uses TRBV6-1 and TRBJ1-6, with D tentatively TRBD1 (5 bases). This CDR3 is built from 14 residues. Germline CDR1 and CDR2: MNHNS and SASEGT. The V gene lost 3 bases and the J gene lost 3 bases, with 6 bases spanning the gap. CDR3 sequence (DNA): TGTGCCAGCAGTGAGGGACTCTATAATTCACCCCTCCACTTT. Residues: CASSEGLYNSPLHF.

The sample holds a few counts of this clonotype. The gene calls are TRBV11-2 and TRBJ1-4, with a tentative D call TRBD1 (5 bases). CDR1 is SGHAT, CDR2 FQNNGV, per germline. V gave up 4 bases and J gave up 4 bases, with 10 bases separating them. This CDR3 is built from 14 residues. CDR3 sequence (DNA): TGTGCCAGCAGCTGGAGACAGCTTAATGAAAAACTGTTTTTT. It translates to CASSWRQLNEKLFF.

This chain uses TRBV18 with TRBJ2-7; the D call may be TRBD1 or TRBD2 (5 bases each). CDR3 size: 15 residues. Germline V gives CDR1 KGHSH, CDR2 LQKENI. Trimming took 4 bases from V and 5 from J, leaving 18 bases between them. The CDR3 sequence is CASSRRARDPDEQYF. The DNA for the CDR3 is TGTGCCAGCTCACGCCGTGCTCGGGACCCAGACGAGCAGTACTTC.

This clonotype was counted a few times. This chain links TRBV4-1 with TRBJ1-2; the match to TRBD1 covers 7 bases. V shed 1 base and J 2 bases; nucleotides not matched to a gene: 4. The CDR3 contains 15 residues. Germline CDR1 MGHRA, CDR2 YSYEKL. The CDR3 DNA reads as TGCGCCAGCAGCCAAGCTCGGGGACAGAACTATGGCTACACCTTC. Protein product: CASSQARGQNYGYTF.